The 8 T cell receptor beta chains below come from one sample, sequenced in a study of response to subunit inactivated influenza vaccine. MiXCR, run by TCRdb on the RT-PCR reads, gives a single entry per CDR3 protein. The sample has 560,000 or so distinct CDR3 sequences, around 8% seen once; the top ten hold over 10%. This specimen was PBMCs from blood, taken 23 to 25 months after vaccination. Receptors were obtained from a man between 50 and 75 years old who received an inactivated influenza vaccine.

The chain couples TRBV11-2 to TRBJ2-5; D is unclear. CDR3 length: 15 amino acids. CDR1 and CDR2 (germline): SGHAT, FQNNGV. V lost 4 bases and J 5 bases, leaving 17 bases between the germline ends. The CDR3 nucleotides are TGTGCCAGCAGCTCGGGCCCCCGTCGAAGGGAGACCCAGTACTTC. Amino acid sequence: CASSSGPRRRETQYF.

The sample holds a few counts of this clonotype. The chain has TRBV2 and TRBJ2-1; D is uncertain. The germline gives CDR1 SNHLY, CDR2 FYNNEI. The CDR3 is 16 residues long. V gave up 9 bases and J gave up 0 bases, with 18 bases separating them. The CDR3 is CASLGLRTSSYNEQFF. CDR3 bases: TGTGCCAGTTTGGGGTTACGGACCAGCTCCTACAATGAGCAGTTCTTC.

The table lists this clonotype with many counts. V is TRBV5-1 and J is TRBJ1-1; no reliable D call. The germline CDR1 and CDR2 sequences are SGHRS and YFSETQ. Trimming left V 1 base short and J 0 bases short, with 13 bases between. There are 16 residues in the CDR3. CDR3 amino acids: CASSLRAGAMNTEAFF. CDR3 coding DNA: TGCGCCAGCAGCTTGAGGGCAGGAGCTATGAACACTGAAGCTTTCTTT.

DNA for the CDR3: TGTGCCAGCAGTATAATCGATGAGCAGTTCTTC. Its protein product is CASSIIDEQFF. The chain joins TRBV6-6 to TRBJ2-1; D gene unclear. This CDR3 is built from 11 residues. Germline CDR1 MNHNY, CDR2 SVGAGI (reference sequence). With 5 bases removed from V and 8 bases from J, the gap between germline ends came to 7 bases.

There are a few counts of this clonotype. V and J are TRBV29-1 and TRBJ2-5; possible D gene TRBD1, 5 bases. The germline V gene has CDR1 SQVTM and CDR2 ANQGSEA. The CDR3 is made up of 13 amino acids. V was clipped by 3 bases and J by 7 bases, with 15 bases between them. CDR3 protein: CSVDVGSGWTQYF. Written as DNA, the CDR3 is TGCAGCGTTGACGTGGGGTCAGGGTGGACCCAGTACTTC.

This clonotype was picked up many times. V usage is TRBV20-1 and J usage is TRBJ2-7; D is uncertain. The V gene lost 2 bases and the J gene lost 9 bases, with 5 bases spanning the gap. This CDR3 comprises 9 residues. CDR1 and CDR2 (germline): DFQATT, SNEGSKA (reference sequence). The CDR3 spells CSARLGQYF. The CDR3 DNA follows: TGCAGTGCTAGACTCGGGCAGTACTTC.

This clonotype was observed at least ten times. The rearrangement uses TRBV11-2 and TRBJ2-7; the match to TRBD2 covers 10 bases. In germline, CDR1 is SGHAT, CDR2 FQNNGV. CDR3 length: 12 amino acids. The ends lost 5 bases at V and 10 bases at J; junction bases unmatched: 5. As DNA, the CDR3 is TGTGCCAGCAGCATAGCGGGGGGCTTCCAGTACTTC. Translation gives CASSIAGGFQYF.

There are many counts of this clonotype. The rearrangement uses TRBV10-3 and TRBJ2-3; D is undetermined. Trimming took off 5 bases at V and 5 bases at J, with 11 bases between the two ends. CDR1 ENHRY and CDR2 SYGVKD come from the germline V gene. The length of the CDR3 is 13 residues. CDR3 in amino acids: CAISLRVEDTQYF. The DNA of the CDR3 is TGTGCCATCAGTCTCCGAGTCGAAGATACGCAGTATTTT.